The 26 T cell receptor beta chains presented below share a single source sample, sequenced in a study of control samples from healthy donors and cancer patients. Using immunoSEQ multiplex PCR, the repertoire was profiled, and TCRdb retains in-frame clones only, with some absent. Of roughly 450,000 clones in the sample, 80% to 95% were seen once. The sample consisted of PBMCs. The receptors come from a man between 35 and 55 years old with head and neck cancer.

V gene TRBV11-2 combines with J gene TRBJ2-7; 12 nucleotides line up with TRBD1. V was clipped by 4 bases and J by 3 bases; unmatched bases: 4. The CDR3 sequence is 15 residues long. CDR1 and CDR2 from the germline V gene are SGHAT and FQNNGV. The CDR3 spells CASSSRDRGHYEQYF. CDR3 coding DNA: TGTGCCAGCAGCTCCCGGGACAGGGGGCACTACGAGCAGTACTTC.

In its sample, this clone was seen a few times. CDR3 region: CATSDSGTVTGELFF. CDR3 in DNA: TGTGCCACCAGTGACTCCGGGACAGTTACCGGGGAGCTGTTTTTT. This chain links TRBV24-1 with TRBJ2-2; 7 positions match TRBD1. The J segment lost 5 bases and the V segment lost 4 bases, leaving 6 bases of the junction unmatched. CDR1 and CDR2 from the germline V gene are KGHDR and SFDVKD. The CDR3 sequence is 15 residues long.

The CDR3 DNA follows: TGTGCCACCGGACAGCCAGGCCAGGGCTACACCTTC. Translating it yields CATGQPGQGYTF. This chain uses TRBV10-3 with TRBJ1-2; possible D gene TRBD1, 6 bases. The ends were cut back, 10 bases at V and 8 bases at J, with 17 bases in the middle. The CDR3 runs 12 residues. Germline V gene data show CDR1 as ENHRY and CDR2 as SYGVKD.

The chain combines TRBV3-1 (or the pseudogene TRBV3-2) with TRBJ1-1, with TRBD1 as a possible D gene (6 bases). This CDR3 is 15 amino acids long. Between the trimmed V and J ends, which lost 4 bases and 1 base, there was a span of 13 bases. Germline assignment: CDR1 LGHDT and CDR2 YNNKEL (reference sequence). The CDR3 bases are TGTGCCAGCAGCCGGAGGTCAGGGGAGAACACTGAAGCTTTCTTT. As protein: CASSRRSGENTEAFF.

The rearrangement uses TRBV11-2 and TRBJ1-4; a weak D match, TRBD1 (5 bases). The CDR3 is 15 residues long. Trimming pared 1 base from V and 7 bases from J, leaving 13 bases between. Looked up from germline, CDR1 is SGHAT and CDR2 is FQNNGV. As DNA, the CDR3 is TGTGCCAGCAGCTTAGTAGGAGGGGACCGTGAAAAACTGTTTTTT. Its protein product is CASSLVGGDREKLFF.

The chain has TRBV28 and TRBJ2-7; no reliable D call. Trimming pared 4 bases from V and 0 bases from J, leaving 10 bases between. The V gene's germline CDR1 is MDHEN and CDR2 SYDVKM. CDR3 size: 14 residues. The CDR3 coding sequence is TGTGCCAGCAGTTATTTGGATTCCTCCTACGAGCAGTACTTC. This codes for CASSYLDSSYEQYF.

This clone appeared a single time. The V call is TRBV30, the J call TRBJ1-4, with a possible D match to TRBD1 (6 bases). V gave up 0 bases and J gave up 0 bases, with 11 bases separating them. This CDR3 comprises 16 residues. CDR1 and CDR2 from the germline V gene are GTSNPN and SVGIG (reference sequence). CDR3 protein: CAWSVLDSATNEKLFF. Written as DNA, the CDR3 is TGTGCCTGGAGTGTCCTGGACAGTGCAACTAATGAAAAACTGTTTTTT.

The chain uses TRBV11-2 and TRBJ2-1, with D possibly TRBD2 on 6 matching bases. Trimming left V 1 base short and J 7 bases short, with 11 bases between. The germline V gene encodes CDR1 SGHAT and CDR2 FQNNGV. The CDR3 runs 14 residues. CDR3 coding DNA: TGTGCCAGCAGCTTAGCGGGAGTGGTAAATGAGCAGTTCTTC. Translation: CASSLAGVVNEQFF.

J is TRBJ2-2 and V is TRBV5-5; D is possibly TRBD1 or TRBD2 (5 bases each). The germline V and J ends were trimmed by 9 bases and 5 bases, with 23 bases remaining between them. The CDR3 runs to 16 residues. Germline CDR1 reads SGHKS; CDR2 reads YYEKEE (reference sequence). For the CDR3, the DNA is TGTGCCACCGCCGACCGGGACGGAAGGGGAACCGGGGAGCTGTTTTTT. This translates into CATADRDGRGTGELFF.

The chain recombines TRBV2 with TRBJ1-2, with D perhaps matching TRBD1 (6 bases). Trimming cost V 6 bases and J 8 bases, with 16 bases left between them. CDR1 and CDR2 (germline): SNHLY, FYNNEI. This CDR3 spans 13 amino acids. CDR3 bases: TGTGCCAGCAGGTGGCAGGGGTCGGAAGGCTACACCTTC. Amino acid sequence: CASRWQGSEGYTF.

This clone has just a few counts. The V gene is TRBV5-1, the J gene TRBJ1-4; D remains ambiguous. Germline loops: CDR1 SGHRS, CDR2 YFSETQ. Trimming pared 4 bases from V and 1 base from J, leaving 14 bases between. CDR3 length: 16 amino acids. The CDR3 is CASSSLRVGTNEKLFF. CDR3 bases: TGCGCCAGCAGCAGCCTTAGGGTAGGAACTAATGAAAAACTGTTTTTT.

V gene TRBV4-2 combines with J gene TRBJ2-7; D ambiguous. V was clipped by 5 bases and J by 6 bases, with 23 bases between them. From germline, CDR1 is LGHNA and CDR2 YNFKEQ. CDR3 length: 16 residues. As DNA, the CDR3 is TGTGCCAGCAGCGTTGAGCTTGGCGGCACGTACGGCGAGCAGTACTTC. It specifies CASSVELGGTYGEQYF.

The chain links TRBV28 to TRBJ2-3, with TRBD1 as a possible D gene (6 bases). The CDR3 loop spans 15 amino acids. The germline V gene has CDR1 MDHEN and CDR2 SYDVKM. V lost 5 bases and J 0 bases, leaving 12 bases between the germline ends. CDR3 protein: CASSPGTYSTDTQYF. The CDR3, as DNA: TGTGCCAGCAGTCCGGGGACATATAGCACAGATACGCAGTATTTT.

Comments on this clone: The same CDR3 is also encoded by other DNA sequences in this sample. The chain recombines TRBV7-9 with TRBJ2-7; D unclear. The V end lost 3 bases, the J end lost 0 bases, and 9 bases lay between the germline ends. The CDR3 is made up of 14 amino acids. The germline CDR1 and CDR2 sequences are SEHNR and FQNEAQ (reference sequence). CDR3 protein: CASSLGWSSYEQYF. The CDR3 DNA reads as TGTGCCAGCAGCTTGGGGTGGAGCTCCTACGAGCAGTACTTC.

Regarding this clone: The DNA is omitted, as the CDR3 cannot be located on it reliably, and the CDR3 follows TCRdb's listing. The chain uses TRBV6-5 and TRBJ2-1; TRBD1 is taken as the D call from the table, unchecked against the DNA. In germline, CDR1 is MNHEY, CDR2 SVGAGI. Ends included, the CDR3 has 14 residues. The CDR3 protein is CASSSSDSLNEQFF.

J is TRBJ1-5 and V is TRBV5-1; a weak D match, TRBD1 (5 bases). Germline lookup yields CDR1 SGHRS and CDR2 YFSETQ. V lost 2 bases to trimming and J lost 4 bases, with 13 bases between them. This CDR3 contains 15 residues. CDR3 sequence reads: CASSLDPGGNQPQHF. The CDR3 coding sequence is TGCGCCAGCAGCTTAGACCCGGGGGGGAATCAGCCCCAGCATTTT.

Comments on this clone: Additional DNA sequences in this sample encode the identical CDR3. This rearrangement joins TRBV6-5 to TRBJ1-2; TRBD1 agrees at 11 bases. This CDR3 is built from 14 residues. Per the germline V gene, CDR1 is MNHEY and CDR2 is SVGAGI. Trimming removed 0 bases from V and 7 bases from J; junction bases left unmatched: 1. CDR3 amino acids: CASSYSGQGVGYTF. CDR3 sequence (DNA): TGTGCCAGCAGTTACTCGGGACAGGGGGTTGGCTACACCTTC.

The CDR3 DNA reads as TGCGCCAGCAGTGAAGGTGGGTTTGGAGGAAAGAACACTGAAGCTTTCTTT. This encodes CASSEGGFGGKNTEAFF. V gene TRBV10-1 combines with J gene TRBJ1-1; D remains unclear. The germline V gene encodes CDR1 WNHNN and CDR2 SYGVQD (reference sequence). CDR3 length equals 17 residues. Trimming took 3 bases from V and 1 from J, leaving 18 bases between them.

J is TRBJ2-3 and V is TRBV10-2, with 8 bases that match TRBD2. From germline, CDR1 is WSHSY and CDR2 SAAADI. The CDR3 contains 13 residues. V shed 8 bases and J 5 bases; nucleotides not matched to a gene: 6. CDR3 loop: CASSGGPGDTQYF. The CDR3 nucleotides read TGCGCCAGCTCGGGGGGGCCCGGAGATACGCAGTATTTT.

The V and J genes are TRBV27 and TRBJ2-7; 10 nucleotides match TRBD2. The germline gives CDR1 MNHEY, CDR2 SMNVEV (reference sequence). This CDR3 region has 15 residues. V was pared by 5 bases and J by 3 bases, with 7 bases of the junction left unmatched. The CDR3 DNA sequence: TGTGCCAGCAGTACAACTAGCGGGATCCTCTACGAGCAGTACTTC. It codes for CASSTTSGILYEQYF.

This chain uses TRBV7-3 with TRBJ2-7, with D perhaps being TRBD1 or TRBD2 (6 bases each). Germline CDR1 reads SGHTA; CDR2 reads FQGTGA. The CDR3 has 13 residues. The V and J ends lost 6 bases and 12 bases respectively, with 21 bases between them. The CDR3, as DNA: TGTGCCAGCAGTCCAACGGGACTGGACAGTAGGTACTTC. Its translation: CASSPTGLDSRYF.

The chain employs TRBV11-2 and TRBJ2-1; 10 nucleotides align to TRBD2. V dropped 8 bases and J dropped 6; count of bases not matched to a gene: 7. Germline CDR1 reads SGHAT; CDR2 reads FQNNGV. There are 14 residues in the CDR3. CDR3 nucleotides: TGTGCCAGCGAACCTAGCGGGAGTGGCAATGAGCAGTTCTTC. It is translated as CASEPSGSGNEQFF.

The table lists this clone with a count of one. This sequence joins TRBV12-3 or TRBV12-4 and TRBJ2-4, with a possible D match to TRBD2 (5 bases). The CDR3 has 13 amino acids. Trimming removed 2 bases from V and 6 bases from J, with 8 bases in between. The CDR3 sequence: CASSLFRGNIQYF. The CDR3 coding sequence is TGTGCCAGCAGTTTATTTCGGGGAAACATTCAGTACTTC.

The CDR3 reads CASSESGTLPGYTF. CDR3 DNA sequence: TGTGCCAGCAGTGAATCCGGGACCCTGCCTGGCTACACCTTC. V and J are TRBV6-1 and TRBJ1-2; a weak D match, TRBD1 (5 bases). The CDR3 has 14 amino acids. V dropped 2 bases and J dropped 7 bases, with 14 bases sitting between them. CDR1 is MNHNS and CDR2 is SASEGT in the germline V gene.

This sequence joins TRBV19 and TRBJ1-5, with 7 bases matching TRBD1. From germline, CDR1 is LNHDA and CDR2 SQIVND (reference sequence). Unmatched junction bases numbered 9, after V lost 4 bases and J lost 6 bases. CDR3 size: 15 residues. The chain's CDR3 is CASSNRRQGGQPQHF. The CDR3 bases are TGTGCCAGTAGTAACCGACGACAGGGCGGTCAGCCCCAGCATTTT. Combining the CDR3 with reference TRBV19 and TRBJ1-5 gives the whole variable domain DGGITQSPKYLFRKEGQNVTLSCEQNLNHDAMYWYRQDPGQGLRLIYYSQIVNDFQKGDIAEGYSVSREKKESFPLTVTSAQKNPTAFYLCASSNRRQGGQPQHFGDGTRLSIL.

The chain has TRBV7-3 and TRBJ1-6; TRBD1 aligns across 8 bases. This CDR3 comprises 15 residues. Germline V gene data show CDR1 as SGHTA and CDR2 as FQGTGA. Losses at the gene ends were 1 base for V and 10 bases for J; bases not matched to a gene: 6. The chain's CDR3 is CASSLIGRGLSPLHF. CDR3 nucleotides: TGTGCCAGCAGCTTAATCGGCAGGGGGCTCTCACCCCTCCACTTT.